These 30 T cell receptor beta chains share one sample of origin, sequenced in a study of graft-versus-host responses after intestinal transplantation. Assay used: immunoSEQ multiplex PCR; TCRdb lists only in-frame clones, some missing. The sample shows a few thousand clones, around 35% of them seen only once. Co-plated with roughly 200,000 CFSE-labeled responder cells were roughly 200,000 irradiated, violet-dye-labeled stimulator cells. Specimen: alloreactive CD8+ T cells from a mixed lymphocyte reaction culture, collected before transplantation. Subset reported: CFSE-low proliferating T cells sorted from roughly 6-day pre-transplant mixed lymphocyte reaction (GvH or HvG direction). The source is a human patient who was an organ donor for intestinal transplantation.

The chain links TRBV7-9 to TRBJ2-2, with D unclear. V lost 1 base, J lost 1 base, and 10 bases lay in between. The CDR3 sequence is 16 residues long. CDR1 is SEHNR, CDR2 FQNEAQ, per germline (reference sequence). CDR3 in amino acids: CASSLVNAENTGELFF. In DNA form, the CDR3 reads TGTGCCAGCAGCTTAGTGAATGCAGAGAACACCGGGGAGCTGTTTTTT.

The chain joins TRBV5-4 to TRBJ2-2, with 11 bases fitting TRBD2. The V gene's germline CDR1 is SGHNT and CDR2 YYREEE (reference sequence). V trimming: 5 bases; J trimming: 6 bases; junction bases outside the gene matches: 3. The length of the CDR3 is 14 residues. The CDR3 nucleotides read TGTGCCAGCAGATCTAGCGGGGGGCCCGGGGAGCTGTTTTTT. Translated: CASRSSGGPGELFF.

Points on this clone: This sample includes further DNA sequences coding for the same CDR3. V is TRBV27 and J is TRBJ1-2; a possible D gene is TRBD1 (5 bases). V shed 2 bases and J shed 4 bases, with 11 bases lying between them. From germline, CDR1 is MNHEY and CDR2 SMNVEV (reference sequence). This CDR3 has 14 residues. For the CDR3, the DNA is TGTGCCAGCAGTTTAGCCCAGGGCGCCTATGGCTACACCTTC. Amino acids: CASSLAQGAYGYTF.

This chain links TRBV28 with TRBJ1-4; D gene ambiguous. Per the germline V gene, CDR1 is MDHEN and CDR2 is SYDVKM. Trimming left V 5 bases short and J 5 bases short, with 12 bases between. CDR3 length: 14 amino acids. CDR3 DNA: TGTGCCAGCAGTCCAGAGTCCCCAAATGAAAAACTGTTTTTT. It yields the protein CASSPESPNEKLFF.

CDR3 sequence reads: CASSPPSFRETQYF. The DNA of the CDR3 is TGTGCCAGCAGCCCGCCCTCCTTCCGGGAGACCCAGTACTTC. This chain connects TRBV7-6 to TRBJ2-5, with no clear D. The germline V gene has CDR1 SGHVS and CDR2 FNYEAQ. The CDR3 spans 14 residues. V lost 5 bases to trimming and J lost 5 bases, with 15 bases between them.

The DNA for the CDR3 is TGCGCCAGCAGCCAAGGATCTGGAACTGAAGCTTTCTTT. This sequence encodes CASSQGSGTEAFF. The J gene is TRBJ1-1, the V gene TRBV4-1; no clear D gene. This CDR3 has 13 residues. V gave up 1 base and J gave up 5 bases, with 8 bases separating them. The germline gives CDR1 MGHRA, CDR2 YSYEKL.

This clone was counted a few times. Here the CDR3 reads CAWSVYRGAFF. CDR3 DNA: TGTGCCTGGAGTGTTTACAGGGGGGCTTTCTTT. The rearrangement uses TRBV30 and TRBJ1-1, with 8 bases fitting TRBD1. The CDR3 contains 11 residues. Germline V gene lookup returns CDR1 GTSNPN and CDR2 SVGIG (reference sequence). Germline trimming cut 0 bases from V and 11 bases from J; bases unmatched to any gene: 2.

The chain links TRBV4-1 to TRBJ1-1; D gene ambiguous. Germline V lookup: CDR1 MGHRA, CDR2 YSYEKL. The germline V and J ends were trimmed by 1 base and 4 bases, with 4 bases remaining between them. The CDR3 is 12 amino acids. This CDR3 reads CASSQVGTEAFF. The CDR3, as DNA: TGCGCCAGCAGCCAAGTGGGCACTGAAGCTTTCTTT.

This chain connects TRBV25-1 to TRBJ1-6; 8 bases are shared with TRBD1. Germline V CDR1 and CDR2: MGHDK, SYGVNS. CDR3 length: 15 amino acids. V gave up 7 bases and J gave up 3 bases; unmatched junction bases: 5. The CDR3: CASTGGAIYNSPLHF. The CDR3 DNA reads as TGTGCCAGCACAGGGGGCGCAATCTATAATTCACCCCTCCACTTT.

V gene TRBV18 combines with J gene TRBJ2-5; no clear D. Trimming removed 0 bases at V and 4 bases at J, with 6 bases between. In germline, CDR1 is KGHSH, CDR2 LQKENI. This CDR3 comprises 13 residues. The CDR3 is CASSPPLTETQYF. CDR3 nucleotide sequence: TGTGCCAGCTCACCACCACTCACAGAGACCCAGTACTTC.

The chain carries TRBV10-3 and TRBJ2-3, with 7 positions matching TRBD2. The CDR3 has 14 amino acids. Germline V CDR1 and CDR2: ENHRY, SYGVKD. With 4 bases clipped from V and 4 bases from J, the junction kept 5 bases outside the gene matches. Here the CDR3 reads CAISGSGVPDTQYF. The CDR3, as DNA: TGTGCCATCAGTGGAAGCGGGGTCCCAGATACGCAGTATTTT.

In its sample, this clone is large (0.1 to 1%). The chain employs TRBV6-1 and TRBJ2-1; the D is unclear. CDR3 size: 16 residues. The V end was cut by 2 bases, the J end by 3 bases, with 14 bases between. The germline V gene has CDR1 MNHNS and CDR2 SASEGT. CDR3 sequence (DNA): TGTGCCAGCAGTGAATTTGTCCCCCCAGACTACAATGAGCAGTTCTTC. Encoded protein: CASSEFVPPDYNEQFF.

This rearrangement joins TRBV4-2 to TRBJ2-2; D not certain. The CDR3 length is 15 residues. V was trimmed by 6 bases and J by 5 bases, leaving 16 bases between them. Per germline, CDR1 LGHNA and CDR2 YNFKEQ. The CDR3 DNA reads TGTGCCAGCAGTCAGTTTGGGCCAAAAACCGGGGAGCTGTTTTTT. Amino acids: CASSQFGPKTGELFF.

The chain is built from TRBV7-3 and TRBJ2-7, with D possibly being TRBD1 (6 bases). This CDR3 spans 14 amino acids. V lost 6 bases to trimming and J lost 2 bases, with 14 bases between them. Germline V lookup: CDR1 SGHTA, CDR2 FQGTGA. The CDR3 sequence is CASSVGPGAYEQYF. CDR3 bases: TGTGCCAGCAGTGTGGGTCCAGGGGCCTACGAGCAGTACTTC.

Judged by abundance, this clone is large. The V and J genes are TRBV9 and TRBJ2-7; the D gene is possibly TRBD2 (7 bases). The germline V gene encodes CDR1 SGDLS and CDR2 YYNGEE. This CDR3 comprises 15 residues. V shed 0 bases and J shed 3 bases, with 13 bases lying between them. The CDR3 nucleotides read TGTGCCAGCAGCGTAGACGCGGGGGCGAACTACGAGCAGTACTTC. It translates to CASSVDAGANYEQYF.

The chain employs TRBV6-8 and TRBJ2-1; D call uncertain. The germline gives CDR1 MNHGY, CDR2 SAAAGT. V gave up 4 bases and J gave up 3 bases, with 13 bases separating them. CDR3 length equals 15 residues. CDR3 sequence: CASSWGRALYNEQFF. Here the CDR3 DNA reads TGTGCCAGCAGTTGGGGAAGAGCCCTCTACAATGAGCAGTTCTTC.

In its sample, this clone ranks as medium-sized. The chain is built from TRBV6-4 and TRBJ1-4; no definite D call. V lost 4 bases to trimming and J lost 7 bases, with 13 bases between them. Germline V gene lookup returns CDR1 MRHNA and CDR2 SNTAGT. The CDR3 consists of 14 residues. The CDR3: CASSVPWWVEKLFF. In DNA form, the CDR3 reads TGTGCCAGCAGTGTACCCTGGTGGGTTGAAAAACTGTTTTTT.

V and J are TRBV20-1 and TRBJ2-5; D is unresolved. The CDR3 consists of 11 residues. Germline assignment: CDR1 DFQATT and CDR2 SNEGSKA (reference sequence). The V end lost 7 bases, the J end lost 5 bases, and 11 bases lay between the germline ends. The DNA for the CDR3 is TGCAGTGATCACGAATGGGAGACCCAGTACTTC. This translates into CSDHEWETQYF.

The chain joins TRBV27 to TRBJ1-1; D unresolved. Trimming took 5 bases from V and 7 from J, leaving 14 bases between them. This CDR3 region has 13 residues. Germline loops: CDR1 MNHEY, CDR2 SMNVEV (reference sequence). DNA for the CDR3: TGTGCCAGCAGTAGAGGGTCGGGCAGTGAAGCTTTCTTT. Its translation: CASSRGSGSEAFF.

This sequence joins TRBV9 and TRBJ1-2; D may be TRBD1 (6 bases). Germline-derived CDR1 and CDR2 are SGDLS and YYNGEE. There are 11 residues in the CDR3. Deletions cut 2 bases from V and 9 bases from J, with 8 bases between. CDR3 DNA: TGTGCCAGCAGCGTGGACAGAAGCTACACCTTC. It codes for CASSVDRSYTF.

The chain carries TRBV9 and TRBJ1-1, with D uncertain. The CDR3 extends over 12 amino acids. The V end was cut by 6 bases, the J end by 2 bases, with 8 bases between. Germline CDR1 reads SGDLS; CDR2 reads YYNGEE. CDR3 coding DNA: TGTGCCAGCAATCGGGATAACACTGAAGCTTTCTTT. It is translated as CASNRDNTEAFF. Drawing the rest from reference TRBV9 and TRBJ1-1, the complete variable domain is DSGVTQTPKHLITATGQRVTLRCSPRSGDLSVYWYQQSLDQGLQFLIQYYNGEERAKGNILERFSAQQFPDLHSELNLSSLELGDSALYFCASNRDNTEAFFGQGTRLTVV.

Sample share makes this clone medium-sized. CDR3 loop: CAWRLSSYEQYF. The CDR3 bases are TGTGCCTGGAGGCTTTCCTCCTACGAGCAGTACTTC. The rearrangement uses TRBV30 and TRBJ2-7; D is uncertain. The length of the CDR3 is 12 residues. V dropped 3 bases and J dropped 0 bases, with 6 bases sitting between them. Germline assignment: CDR1 GTSNPN and CDR2 SVGIG (reference sequence).

The chain couples TRBV4-2 to TRBJ1-1; the D is unclear. The V gene's germline CDR1 is LGHNA and CDR2 YNFKEQ. The CDR3 runs to 14 residues. The V gene lost 0 bases and the J gene lost 7 bases, with 12 bases spanning the gap. In DNA, the CDR3 is TGTGCCAGCAGCCAAGATTGGGGATCCGGTGAAGCTTTCTTT. Translation gives CASSQDWGSGEAFF.

The rearrangement joins TRBV2 to TRBJ1-5; 8 positions match TRBD1. CDR1 SNHLY and CDR2 FYNNEI come from the germline V gene. The CDR3 is 19 residues long. V shed 0 bases, J shed 6 bases, and the junction held 16 bases outside the gene matches. For the CDR3, the DNA is TGTGCCAGCAGTGAAGCGAGTGTTGGGGCAGGGGGCTTTGTTCAGCCCCAGCATTTT. Translating it yields CASSEASVGAGGFVQPQHF.

This chain connects TRBV5-4 to TRBJ2-1, with 15 bases fitting TRBD2. This CDR3 is 20 amino acids long. Per the germline V gene, CDR1 is SGHNT and CDR2 is YYREEE (reference sequence). V shed 4 bases and J 2 bases; nucleotides not matched to a gene: 13. CDR3 sequence: CASSRGGGTSGGLPYNEQFF. The CDR3 DNA is TGTGCCAGCAGCCGAGGGGGGGGGACTAGCGGGGGGCTCCCCTACAATGAGCAGTTCTTC.

This clone was found a few times. The V and J genes are TRBV4-2 and TRBJ2-5; D is undetermined. The germline V gene encodes CDR1 LGHNA and CDR2 YNFKEQ. This CDR3 is built from 14 residues. The V and J ends lost 1 base and 1 base respectively, with 7 bases between them. DNA for the CDR3: TGTGCCAGCAGCCAAGTGGGGATCCAAGAGACCCAGTACTTC. This gives the protein CASSQVGIQETQYF.

The CDR3 spells CASSLLVVLSGHYEQYF. Written as DNA, the CDR3 is TGTGCCAGCAGCTTATTGGTGGTCCTCTCAGGACACTACGAGCAGTACTTC. This rearrangement joins TRBV7-9 to TRBJ2-7; possibly TRBD1 for D (5 bases). Trimming removed 2 bases from V and 3 bases from J, with 20 bases in between. The CDR3 runs to 17 residues. The germline V gene has CDR1 SEHNR and CDR2 FQNEAQ (reference sequence).

This clone turned up a few times. The chain uses TRBV11-3 and TRBJ1-1; D remains ambiguous. The CDR3 contains 14 residues. The germline V and J ends were trimmed by 5 bases and 4 bases, with 14 bases remaining between them. Looked up from germline, CDR1 is SGHNT and CDR2 is YENEEA. Here the CDR3 reads CASSQGPTGTEAFF. In DNA form, the CDR3 reads TGTGCCAGCAGCCAAGGACCCACTGGCACTGAAGCTTTCTTT.

A single count supports this clone. This chain uses TRBV7-3 with TRBJ1-4; 8 bases fit TRBD1. The germline CDR1 and CDR2 sequences are SGHTA and FQGTGA. Trimming at V came to 5 bases and at J to 8 bases, leaving 19 bases not matched to a gene. The CDR3 runs 18 residues. CDR3 bases: TGTGCCAGCAGCACAAAACTATTCCCGGGACAGGTGAGGGAAAAACTGTTTTTT. This codes for CASSTKLFPGQVREKLFF.

This chain uses TRBV5-5 with TRBJ2-2; D is undetermined. The V gene's germline CDR1 is SGHKS and CDR2 YYEKEE (reference sequence). V was pared by 1 base and J by 0 bases, with 4 bases between. The CDR3 totals 14 residues. CDR3 protein: CASSLYPNTGELFF. In DNA form, the CDR3 reads TGTGCCAGCAGCTTGTATCCGAACACCGGGGAGCTGTTTTTT.